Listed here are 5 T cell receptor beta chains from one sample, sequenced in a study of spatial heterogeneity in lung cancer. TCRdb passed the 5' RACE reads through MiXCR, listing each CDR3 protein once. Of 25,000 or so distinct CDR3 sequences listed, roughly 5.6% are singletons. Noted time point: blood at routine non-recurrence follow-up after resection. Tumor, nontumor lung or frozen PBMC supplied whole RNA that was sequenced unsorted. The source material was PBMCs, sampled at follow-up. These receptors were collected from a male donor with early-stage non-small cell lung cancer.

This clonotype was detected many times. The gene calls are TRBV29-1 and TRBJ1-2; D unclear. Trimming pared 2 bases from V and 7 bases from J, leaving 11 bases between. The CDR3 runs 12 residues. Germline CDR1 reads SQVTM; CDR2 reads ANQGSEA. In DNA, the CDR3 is TGCAGCGTTGAAACACATGGCGGTGGCTACACCTTC. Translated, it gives CSVETHGGGYTF.

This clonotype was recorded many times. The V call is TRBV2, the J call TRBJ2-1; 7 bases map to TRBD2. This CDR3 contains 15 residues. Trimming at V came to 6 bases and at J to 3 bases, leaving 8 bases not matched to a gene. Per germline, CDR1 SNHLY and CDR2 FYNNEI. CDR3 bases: TGTGCCAGCAGGGGTGCCGGGGGGATCTACAATGAGCAGTTCTTC. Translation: CASRGAGGIYNEQFF.

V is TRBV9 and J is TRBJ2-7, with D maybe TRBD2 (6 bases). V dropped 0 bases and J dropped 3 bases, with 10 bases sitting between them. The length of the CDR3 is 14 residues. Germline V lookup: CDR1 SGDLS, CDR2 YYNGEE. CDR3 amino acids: CASSVELAGYEQYF. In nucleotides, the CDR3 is TGTGCCAGCAGCGTAGAACTAGCCGGCTACGAGCAGTACTTC.

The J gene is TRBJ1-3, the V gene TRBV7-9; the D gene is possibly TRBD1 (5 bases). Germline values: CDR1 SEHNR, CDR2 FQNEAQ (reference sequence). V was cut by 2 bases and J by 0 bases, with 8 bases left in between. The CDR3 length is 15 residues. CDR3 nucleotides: TGTGCCAGCAGCTTAAGACAGACCTCTGGAAACACCATATATTTT. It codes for CASSLRQTSGNTIYF. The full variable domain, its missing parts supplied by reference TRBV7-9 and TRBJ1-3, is DTGVSQNPRHKITKRGQNVTFRCDPISEHNRLYWYRQTLGQGPEFLTYFQNEAQLEKSRLLSDRFSAERPKGSFSTLEIQRTEQGDSAMYLCASSLRQTSGNTIYFGEGSWLTVV.

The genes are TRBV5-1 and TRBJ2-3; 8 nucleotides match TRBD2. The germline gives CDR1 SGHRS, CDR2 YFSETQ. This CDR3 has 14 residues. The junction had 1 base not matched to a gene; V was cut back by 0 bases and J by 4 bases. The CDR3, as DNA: TGCGCCAGCAGCTTGGCCGGGGGGGCAGATACGCAGTATTTT. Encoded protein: CASSLAGGADTQYF.